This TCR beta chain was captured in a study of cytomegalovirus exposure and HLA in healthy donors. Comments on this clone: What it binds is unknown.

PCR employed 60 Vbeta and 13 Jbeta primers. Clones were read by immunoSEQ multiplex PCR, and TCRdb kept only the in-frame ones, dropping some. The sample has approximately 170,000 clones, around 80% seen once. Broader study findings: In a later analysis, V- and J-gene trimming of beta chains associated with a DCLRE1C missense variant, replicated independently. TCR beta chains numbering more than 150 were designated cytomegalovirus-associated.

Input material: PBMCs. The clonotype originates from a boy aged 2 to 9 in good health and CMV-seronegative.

The CDR3 DNA reads as TGTGCCAGCACTCAAACGGGGGCCGGGGAGCTGTTTTTT. Translated: CASTQTGAGELFF. The chain is built from TRBV9 and TRBJ2-2, with D tentatively TRBD2 (6 bases). Trimming shortened V by 6 bases and J by 6 bases, and 12 bases separated the two germline ends. This CDR3 comprises 13 residues. Germline CDR1 is SGDLS and CDR2 is YYNGEE.